One sample yielded the 24 T cell receptor beta chains listed below, sequenced in a study of blood T cell repertoires in COVID-19. The assay was immunoSEQ multiplex PCR, and TCRdb's table has in-frame clones only and misses some. The data show roughly 85,000 clones, under 80% seen once. The specimen sequenced was peripheral blood. The receptors were gathered from a human donor in a cohort sampled during active COVID-19.

This clone was seen a single time. The chain is built from TRBV3-1 (or the pseudogene TRBV3-2) and TRBJ2-7, with D uncertain. V was pared by 0 bases and J by 0 bases, with 6 bases between. Germline values: CDR1 LGHDT, CDR2 YNNKEL (reference sequence). This CDR3 has 14 amino acids. CDR3 residues: CASSQDRFSYEQYF. The CDR3 nucleotides are TGTGCCAGCAGCCAAGACAGATTCTCCTACGAGCAGTACTTC.

The J gene is TRBJ1-5, the V gene TRBV7-9; 8 positions agree with TRBD1. Germline trimming cut 1 base from V and 9 bases from J; bases unmatched to any gene: 5. CDR3 length: 14 residues. Germline-derived CDR1 and CDR2 are SEHNR and FQNEAQ (reference sequence). The CDR3 sequence: CASSLGTGSGPQHF. As DNA, the CDR3 is TGTGCCAGCAGCTTAGGGACAGGGTCCGGGCCCCAGCATTTT.

The V gene is TRBV7-2, the J gene TRBJ2-1; D is perhaps TRBD1 (6 bases). The germline CDR1 and CDR2 sequences are SGHTA and FQGNSA. The CDR3 runs 16 residues. V lost 5 bases, J lost 3 bases, and 17 bases lay in between. CDR3 DNA: TGTGCCAGCAGCCCGGGGCCCGGACAGAACTACAATGAGCAGTTCTTC. Its translation: CASSPGPGQNYNEQFF.

The chain has TRBV7-9 and TRBJ1-4; TRBD1 might be the D (6 bases). This CDR3 has 14 amino acids. Germline values: CDR1 SEHNR, CDR2 FQNEAQ (reference sequence). With 2 bases removed from V and 7 bases from J, the gap between germline ends came to 11 bases. The CDR3, as DNA: TGTGCCAGCAGCTTACGGGGGGCAAGTGAAAAACTGTTTTTT. It translates to CASSLRGASEKLFF.

The rearrangement links TRBV30 to TRBJ1-6; D call uncertain. The CDR3 totals 15 residues. The germline V gene has CDR1 GTSNPN and CDR2 SVGIG (reference sequence). The V end lost 0 bases, the J end lost 5 bases, and 11 bases lay between the germline ends. The CDR3 coding sequence is TGTGCCTGGAGTGTATTTGGGCCTGATAATTCACCCCTCCACTTT. Protein product: CAWSVFGPDNSPLHF.

This clone is labeled medium-sized. For the CDR3, the DNA is TGTGCCACCAGCAGAGACAGTTCACCCCTCCACTTT. It encodes CATSRDSSPLHF. V usage is TRBV15 and J usage is TRBJ1-6; D gene ambiguous. CDR1 and CDR2 from the germline V gene are LNHNV and YYDKDF (reference sequence). Trimming took 0 bases from V and 9 from J, leaving 3 bases between them. The CDR3 contains 12 residues.

The V and J genes are TRBV27 and TRBJ2-7, with a possible D match to TRBD1 (6 bases). Germline V lookup: CDR1 MNHEY, CDR2 SMNVEV (reference sequence). V shed 5 bases and J shed 4 bases, with 18 bases lying between them. The CDR3 contains 15 residues. CDR3 nucleotides: TGTGCCAGCAGTCAAACAGGGAAAGGTTTGTACGAGCAGTACTTC. Protein: CASSQTGKGLYEQYF.

V gene TRBV11-3 combines with J gene TRBJ2-7; maybe TRBD2 (6 bases). The CDR3 length is 13 residues. Germline CDR1 and CDR2: SGHNT and YENEEA. Deletions cut 1 base from V and 7 bases from J, with 11 bases between. The CDR3, as DNA: TGTGCCAGCAGCTTAGGGCCCGGAGGGGAGCAGTACTTC. Protein sequence: CASSLGPGGEQYF.

The chain is built from TRBV24-1 and TRBJ2-7; D call uncertain. The V gene lost 11 bases and the J gene lost 3 bases, with 7 bases spanning the gap. This CDR3 has 10 amino acids. CDR1 and CDR2 (germline): KGHDR, SFDVKD. CDR3 region: CAMFNYEQYF. The CDR3 coding sequence is TGTGCCATGTTCAACTACGAGCAGTACTTC.

The rearrangement uses TRBV18 and TRBJ1-1, with 8 bases aligning to TRBD1. Trimming took 3 bases from V and 2 from J; bases not matched to a gene: 5. Germline assignment: CDR1 KGHSH and CDR2 LQKENI. The CDR3 runs to 15 residues. The CDR3 spells CASSPWTGPNTEAFF. Written as DNA, the CDR3 is TGTGCCAGCTCACCCTGGACAGGGCCAAACACTGAAGCTTTCTTT. The full variable domain, with the rest looked up from reference TRBV18 and TRBJ1-1, is NAGVMQNPRHLVRRRGQEARLRCSPMKGHSHVYWYRQLPEEGLKFMVYLQKENIIDESGMPKERFSAEFPKEGPSILRIQQVVRGDSAAYFCASSPWTGPNTEAFFGQGTRLTVV.

J is TRBJ2-5 and V is TRBV5-1; tentatively, D is TRBD2 (5 bases). Germline CDR1 is SGHRS and CDR2 is YFSETQ. The germline V and J ends were trimmed by 4 bases and 3 bases, with 16 bases remaining between them. This CDR3 has 15 amino acids. The CDR3 DNA reads as TGCGCCAGCAGCCTATCCTCGGGGAGCGAAGAGACCCAGTACTTC. It yields the protein CASSLSSGSEETQYF.

This chain uses TRBV9 with TRBJ2-5; D uncertain. This CDR3 contains 15 residues. Trimming removed 0 bases from V and 4 bases from J, with 13 bases in between. CDR1 and CDR2 (germline): SGDLS, YYNGEE. This chain's CDR3 is CASSVALAVGETQYF. In nucleotides, the CDR3 is TGTGCCAGCAGCGTAGCTTTGGCGGTTGGAGAGACCCAGTACTTC.

The J gene is TRBJ2-7, the V gene TRBV6-5; weak D call: TRBD1 (5 bases). CDR1 and CDR2 (germline): MNHEY, SVGAGI. This CDR3 is 14 amino acids long. V lost 3 bases, J lost 6 bases, and 15 bases lay in between. CDR3: CASSYARVMGEQYF. The CDR3 nucleotides read TGTGCCAGCAGTTATGCCAGGGTCATGGGCGAGCAGTACTTC.

The V and J genes are TRBV27 and TRBJ2-6, with D possibly being TRBD2 (5 bases). V lost 5 bases, J lost 2 bases, and 13 bases lay in between. Germline CDR1 MNHEY, CDR2 SMNVEV (reference sequence). This CDR3 has 16 amino acids. CDR3: CASSLAPATGANVLTF. Here the CDR3 DNA reads TGTGCCAGCAGTCTAGCTCCGGCAACTGGGGCCAACGTCCTGACTTTC.

The J gene is TRBJ1-3, the V gene TRBV7-8; maybe TRBD1 (6 bases). Germline V gene data show CDR1 as SGHVS and CDR2 as FQNEAQ. The germline V and J ends were trimmed by 2 bases and 6 bases, with 11 bases remaining between them. The length of the CDR3 is 14 residues. The CDR3, as DNA: TGTGCCAGCAGCTTAATGGACAGTCTAAACACCATATATTTT. Translated, it gives CASSLMDSLNTIYF. The variable domain in full, completed from reference TRBV7-8 and TRBJ1-3, reads GAGVSQSPRYKVAKRGQDVALRCDPISGHVSLFWYQQALGQGPEFLTYFQNEAQLDKSGLPSDRFFAERPEGSVSTLKIQRTQQEDSAVYLCASSLMDSLNTIYFGEGSWLTVV.

The V and J genes are TRBV5-1 and TRBJ2-3; 9 bases line up with TRBD2. CDR1 and CDR2 from the germline V gene are SGHRS and YFSETQ. The length of the CDR3 is 16 residues. Trimming at V came to 7 bases and at J to 7 bases, leaving 16 bases not matched to a gene. CDR3 amino acids: CASSEQSRGGYNTQYF. The CDR3 DNA sequence: TGCGCCAGCTCCGAGCAATCGCGGGGGGGATACAATACGCAGTATTTT.

A few counts support this clone. The chain employs TRBV27 and TRBJ1-6, with a tentative D call TRBD1 (6 bases). Germline CDR1 MNHEY, CDR2 SMNVEV (reference sequence). V shed 9 bases and J shed 8 bases, with 17 bases lying between them. The CDR3 length is 14 residues. Written as DNA, the CDR3 is TGTGCCAGTGCTTGGGGGGGCTCGGATTCACCCCTCCACTTT. It is translated as CASAWGGSDSPLHF.

The chain employs TRBV6-1 and TRBJ1-2; 7 bases line up with TRBD1. The CDR3 is 14 amino acids. From germline, CDR1 is MNHNS and CDR2 SASEGT. The junction had 3 bases not matched to a gene; V was cut back by 1 base and J by 4 bases. The CDR3 region has the DNA TGTGCCAGCAGTGAAGGGGACAGCCTCTATGGCTACACCTTC. Residues: CASSEGDSLYGYTF.

This rearrangement joins TRBV6-4 to TRBJ1-4; TRBD1 might be the D (6 bases). Trimming pared 0 bases from V and 5 bases from J, leaving 19 bases between. The CDR3 has 18 residues. Germline V gene lookup returns CDR1 MRHNA and CDR2 SNTAGT. CDR3 in DNA: TGTGCCAGCAGTGACTCGATTATACGCGGGGGGCAAAATGAAAAACTGTTTTTT. It yields the protein CASSDSIIRGGQNEKLFF.

The CDR3 sequence: CASSGDSNEKLFF. For the CDR3, the DNA is TGTGCCAGCAGTGGGGACAGTAATGAAAAACTGTTTTTT. The chain has TRBV2 and TRBJ1-4; 7 nucleotides line up with TRBD1. CDR3 length equals 13 residues. The ends lost 4 bases at V and 4 bases at J; junction bases unmatched: 0. The germline V gene has CDR1 SNHLY and CDR2 FYNNEI.

This clone was picked up a small number of times. This chain connects TRBV7-9 to TRBJ2-7, with 8 bases aligning to TRBD1. Germline lookup yields CDR1 SEHNR and CDR2 FQNEAQ (reference sequence). With 6 bases clipped from V and 0 bases from J, the junction kept 7 bases outside the gene matches. The CDR3 sequence is 15 residues long. CDR3 protein: CASRLDRGGSYEQYF. The CDR3 DNA is TGTGCCAGCAGACTCGACAGGGGCGGCTCCTACGAGCAGTACTTC.

This chain connects TRBV11-2 to TRBJ2-1; TRBD1 matches 7 bases. The CDR3 extends over 14 amino acids. V lost 4 bases, J lost 5 bases, and 5 bases stayed unmatched. Looked up from germline, CDR1 is SGHAT and CDR2 is FQNNGV. The CDR3 loop reads CASSSPGTDNEQFF. CDR3 DNA sequence: TGTGCCAGCAGCTCCCCCGGGACAGACAATGAGCAGTTCTTC.

A word on this clone: The same CDR3 arises from other DNA sequences in this sample as well. V and J are TRBV2 and TRBJ2-7, with 9 bases matching TRBD2. The germline V gene encodes CDR1 SNHLY and CDR2 FYNNEI. The CDR3 extends over 15 amino acids. Trimming removed 6 bases from V and 4 bases from J; junction bases left unmatched: 10. The CDR3 spells CASRSGAGGTYEQYF. In nucleotides, the CDR3 is TGTGCCAGCAGGTCGGGGGCGGGGGGGACATACGAGCAGTACTTC.

The V and J genes are TRBV5-1 and TRBJ2-1; 7 nucleotides match TRBD1. Trimming took 0 bases from V and 12 from J; bases not matched to a gene: 12. CDR1 is SGHRS, CDR2 YFSETQ, per germline. The CDR3 sequence is 15 residues long. CDR3 loop: CASSLDRGQQSGQFF. CDR3 in DNA: TGCGCCAGCAGCTTGGACAGGGGACAGCAGAGTGGGCAGTTCTTC.